This T cell receptor beta chain was recorded in a study of blood T cell repertoires in COVID-19. Study information: Both acute and convalescent COVID-19 samples were obtained from the United States, Italy and Spain. T cells, B-cell-depleted T cells, or PBMCs supplied cDNA or gDNA.

Authors' methods: Amplification with reference gene primers provided the estimates of nucleated cell counts. Measured with immunoSEQ multiplex PCR; TCRdb has only the in-frame clones, and not every one. Clonal size and the V and J genes are those of that table, whereas D and trimming came from the DNA. The sample lists about 140,000 clones, roughly 80% occurring once. There are 13 residues in the CDR3. Germline V gives CDR1 GTSNPN, CDR2 SVGIG (reference sequence). After removal of 4 bases from V and 4 bases from J, the junction contained 6 bases not matched to a gene. Sequencing was done on a sample of peripheral blood. The V gene is TRBV30, the J gene TRBJ2-5, with TRBD1 identical over 7 bases. The receptor was derived from a man in his forties or fifties with acute or convalescent COVID-19. The CDR3 here is CAWTGGTGETQYF. CDR3 nucleotide sequence: TGTGCCTGGACAGGGGGTACCGGAGAGACCCAGTACTTC.